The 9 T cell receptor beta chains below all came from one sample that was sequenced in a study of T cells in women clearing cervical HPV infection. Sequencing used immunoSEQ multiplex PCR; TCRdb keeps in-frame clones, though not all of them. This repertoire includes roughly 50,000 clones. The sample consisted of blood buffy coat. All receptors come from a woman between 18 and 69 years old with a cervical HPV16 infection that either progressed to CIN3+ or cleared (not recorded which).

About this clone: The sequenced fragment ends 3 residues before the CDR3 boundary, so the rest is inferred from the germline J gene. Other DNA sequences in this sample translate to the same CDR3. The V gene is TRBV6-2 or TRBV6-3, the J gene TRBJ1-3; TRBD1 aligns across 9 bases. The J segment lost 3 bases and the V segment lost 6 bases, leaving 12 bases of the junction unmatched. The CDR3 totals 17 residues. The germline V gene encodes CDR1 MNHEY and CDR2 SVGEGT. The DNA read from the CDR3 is TGTGCCAGCAGGAAACCGGGACAGGGTGTGGATGGAAACACC. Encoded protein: CASRKPGQGVDGNT. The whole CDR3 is CASRKPGQGVDGNTIYF.

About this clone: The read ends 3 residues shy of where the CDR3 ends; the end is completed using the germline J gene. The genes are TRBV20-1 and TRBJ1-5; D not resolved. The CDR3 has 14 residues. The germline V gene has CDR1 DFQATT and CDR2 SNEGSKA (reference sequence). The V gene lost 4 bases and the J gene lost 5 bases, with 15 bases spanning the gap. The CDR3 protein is CSATLGSDDQPQHF. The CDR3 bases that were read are TGCAGTGCTACCTTAGGGTCAGATGATCAGCCC.

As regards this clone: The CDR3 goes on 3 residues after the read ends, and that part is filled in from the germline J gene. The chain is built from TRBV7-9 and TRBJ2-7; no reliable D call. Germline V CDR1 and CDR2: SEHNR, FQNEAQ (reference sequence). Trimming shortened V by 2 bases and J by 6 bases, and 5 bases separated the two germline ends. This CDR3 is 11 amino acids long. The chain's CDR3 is CASSLNSEQYF. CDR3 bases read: TGTGCCAGCAGCTTAAACAGCGAG.

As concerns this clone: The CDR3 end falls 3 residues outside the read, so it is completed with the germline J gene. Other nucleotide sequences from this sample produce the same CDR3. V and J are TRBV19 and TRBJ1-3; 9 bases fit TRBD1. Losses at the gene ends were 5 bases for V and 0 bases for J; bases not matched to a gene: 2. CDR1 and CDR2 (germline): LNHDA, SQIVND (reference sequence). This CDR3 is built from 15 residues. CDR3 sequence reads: CASSDRGSSGNTIYF. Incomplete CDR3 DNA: TGTGCCAGTAGTGACAGGGGGAGCTCTGGAAACACC.

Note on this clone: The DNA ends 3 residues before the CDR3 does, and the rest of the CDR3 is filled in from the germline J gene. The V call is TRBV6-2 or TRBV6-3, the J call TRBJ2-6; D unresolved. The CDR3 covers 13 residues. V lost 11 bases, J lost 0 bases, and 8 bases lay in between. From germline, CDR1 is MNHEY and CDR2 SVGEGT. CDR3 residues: CASVLSGANVLTF. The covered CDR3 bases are TGTGCCTCTGTCCTCTCTGGGGCCAACGTC.

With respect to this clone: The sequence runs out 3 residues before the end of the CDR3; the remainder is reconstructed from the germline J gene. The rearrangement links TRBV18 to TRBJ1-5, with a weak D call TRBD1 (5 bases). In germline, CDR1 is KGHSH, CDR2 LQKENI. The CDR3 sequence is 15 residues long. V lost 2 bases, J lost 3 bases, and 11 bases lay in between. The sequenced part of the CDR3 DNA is TGTGCCAGCTCACCAAACCAGGGAAACAATCAGCCC. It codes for CASSPNQGNNQP. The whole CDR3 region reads CASSPNQGNNQPQHF.

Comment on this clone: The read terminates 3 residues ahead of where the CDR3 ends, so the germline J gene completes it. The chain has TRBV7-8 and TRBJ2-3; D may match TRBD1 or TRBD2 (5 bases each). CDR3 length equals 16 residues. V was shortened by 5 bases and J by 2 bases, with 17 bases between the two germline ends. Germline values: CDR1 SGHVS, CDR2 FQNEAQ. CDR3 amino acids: CASSPPGEGHTDTQYF. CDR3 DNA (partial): TGTGCCAGCAGCCCCCCAGGCGAGGGGCACACAGATACG.

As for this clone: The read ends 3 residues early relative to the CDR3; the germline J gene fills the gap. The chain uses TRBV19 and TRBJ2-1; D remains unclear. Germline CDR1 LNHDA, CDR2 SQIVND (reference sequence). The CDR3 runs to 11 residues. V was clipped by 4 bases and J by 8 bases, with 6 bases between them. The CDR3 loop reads CASSTSHEQFF. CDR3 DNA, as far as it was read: TGTGCCAGTAGTACGAGCCATGAG. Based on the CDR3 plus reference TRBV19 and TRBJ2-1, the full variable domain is DGGITQSPKYLFRKEGQNVTLSCEQNLNHDAMYWYRQDPGQGLRLIYYSQIVNDFQKGDIAEGYSVSREKKESFPLTVTSAQKNPTAFYLCASSTSHEQFFGPGTRLTVL.

The DNA read from the CDR3 is TGTGCCAGCAGCTCCGGGACAGGGTATGGCGATACG. This encodes CASSSGTGYGDT. From start to end, the CDR3 is CASSSGTGYGDTQYF. The chain joins TRBV11-3 to TRBJ2-3, with 9 bases fitting TRBD1. The sequenced fragment ends 3 residues before the CDR3 boundary, so the rest is inferred from the germline J gene. CDR3 length: 15 residues. With V trimmed by 4 bases and J by 6 bases, 8 bases remained unmatched. Germline lookup yields CDR1 SGHNT and CDR2 YENEEA. Full variable domain (rest looked up from reference TRBV11-3 and TRBJ2-3): EAGVVQSPRYKIIEKKQPVAFWCNPISGHNTLYWYLQNLGQGPELLIRYENEEAVDDSQLPKDRFSAERLKGVDSTLKIQPAELGDSAVYLCASSSGTGYGDTQYFGPGTRLTVL.